This entry is about one T cell receptor beta chain. No antigen is known for it. The sample is drawn from a study of T cell repertoires in cytomegalovirus infection. Study-wide points: The ex vivo response was dominated by HLA-C-restricted CMV-specific TCR beta clonotypes.

In TCRdb, the reads were re-called with MiXCR into one record per CDR3 protein. The data show about 400,000 distinct CDR3 sequences, less than 20% seen once. The length of the CDR3 is 16 residues. Losses at the gene ends were 5 bases for V and 7 bases for J; bases not matched to a gene: 11. Germline V gene data show CDR1 as MNHEY and CDR2 as SVGAGI. The gene calls are TRBV6-5 and TRBJ2-2; 9 bases are shared with TRBD2. The material sequenced was PBMCs. The clonotype originates from a human donor in good health (CMV status not recorded). Some clones in this sample may be carry-over from other donors' samples. The CDR3 DNA reads TGTGCCAGCAGTAGACACGGGACTAGCATGATCGGGGAGCTGTTTTTT. Encoded protein: CASSRHGTSMIGELFF.